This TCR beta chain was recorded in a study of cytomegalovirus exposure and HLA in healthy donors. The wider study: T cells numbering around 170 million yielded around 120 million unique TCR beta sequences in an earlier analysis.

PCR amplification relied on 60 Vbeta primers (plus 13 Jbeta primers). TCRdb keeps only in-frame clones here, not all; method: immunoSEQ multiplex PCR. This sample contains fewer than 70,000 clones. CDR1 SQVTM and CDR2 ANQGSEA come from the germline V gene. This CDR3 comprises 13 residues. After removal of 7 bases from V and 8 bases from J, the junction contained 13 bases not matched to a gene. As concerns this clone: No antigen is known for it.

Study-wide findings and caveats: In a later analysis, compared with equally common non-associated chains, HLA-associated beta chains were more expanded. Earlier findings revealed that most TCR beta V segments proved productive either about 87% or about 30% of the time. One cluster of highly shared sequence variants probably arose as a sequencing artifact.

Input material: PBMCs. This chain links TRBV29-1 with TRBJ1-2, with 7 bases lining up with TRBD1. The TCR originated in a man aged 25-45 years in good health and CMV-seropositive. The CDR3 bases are TGCAGCGATCAAGACAGGGTCCGTGAGGGCTACACCTTC. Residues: CSDQDRVREGYTF.